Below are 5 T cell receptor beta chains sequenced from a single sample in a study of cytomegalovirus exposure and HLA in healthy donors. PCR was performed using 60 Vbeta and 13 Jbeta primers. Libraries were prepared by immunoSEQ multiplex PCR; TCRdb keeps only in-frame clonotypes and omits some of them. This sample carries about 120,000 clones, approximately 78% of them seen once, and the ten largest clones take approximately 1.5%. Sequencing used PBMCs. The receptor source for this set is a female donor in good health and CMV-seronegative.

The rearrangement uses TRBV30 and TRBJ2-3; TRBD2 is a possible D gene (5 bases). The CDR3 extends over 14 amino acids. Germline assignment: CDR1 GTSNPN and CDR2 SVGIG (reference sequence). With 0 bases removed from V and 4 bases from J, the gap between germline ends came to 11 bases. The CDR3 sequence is CAWSVLAGADTQYF. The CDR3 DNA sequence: TGTGCCTGGAGTGTGCTAGCTGGGGCAGATACGCAGTATTTT.

In DNA form, the CDR3 reads TGCGCCAGCAGCCGAGCTGTGGGACTAGCGGCCTACGAGCAGTACTTC. Encoded protein: CASSRAVGLAAYEQYF. The V and J genes are TRBV4-1 and TRBJ2-7; 11 positions agree with TRBD2. The germline CDR1 and CDR2 sequences are MGHRA and YSYEKL. The CDR3 loop spans 16 amino acids. V dropped 4 bases and J dropped 2; count of bases not matched to a gene: 7.

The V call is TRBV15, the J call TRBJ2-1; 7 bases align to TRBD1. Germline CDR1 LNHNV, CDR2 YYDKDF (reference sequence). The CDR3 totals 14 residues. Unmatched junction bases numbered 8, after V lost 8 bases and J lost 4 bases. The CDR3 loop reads CATGGQAAYNEQFF. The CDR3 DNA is TGTGCCACCGGTGGACAGGCTGCTTACAATGAGCAGTTCTTC.

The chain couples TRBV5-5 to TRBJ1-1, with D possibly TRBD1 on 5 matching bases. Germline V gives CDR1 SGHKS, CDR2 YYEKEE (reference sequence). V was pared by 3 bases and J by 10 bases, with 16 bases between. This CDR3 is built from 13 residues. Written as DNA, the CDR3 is TGTGCCAGCAGCTCCGGGACTCTCGGGGCAGCTTTCTTT. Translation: CASSSGTLGAAFF.

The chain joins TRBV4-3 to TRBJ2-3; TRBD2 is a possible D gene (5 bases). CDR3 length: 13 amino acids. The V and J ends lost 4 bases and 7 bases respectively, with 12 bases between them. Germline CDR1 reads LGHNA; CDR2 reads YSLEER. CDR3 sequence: CASSRPPGNTQYF. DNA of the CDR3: TGCGCCAGCAGCCGACCTCCGGGGAATACGCAGTATTTT.